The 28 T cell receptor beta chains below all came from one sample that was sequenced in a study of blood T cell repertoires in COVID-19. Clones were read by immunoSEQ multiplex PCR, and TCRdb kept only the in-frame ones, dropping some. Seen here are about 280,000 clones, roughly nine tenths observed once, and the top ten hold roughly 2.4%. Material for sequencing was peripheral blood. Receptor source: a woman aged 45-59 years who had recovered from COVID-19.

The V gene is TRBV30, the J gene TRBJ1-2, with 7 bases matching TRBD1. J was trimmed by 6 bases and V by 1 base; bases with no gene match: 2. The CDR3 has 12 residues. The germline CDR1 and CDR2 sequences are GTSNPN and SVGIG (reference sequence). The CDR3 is CAWSDRGHGYTF. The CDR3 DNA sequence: TGTGCCTGGAGTGACAGGGGCCATGGCTACACCTTC. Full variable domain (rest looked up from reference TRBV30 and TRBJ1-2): SQTIHQWPATLVQPVGSPLSLECTVEGTSNPNLYWYRQAAGRGLQLLFYSVGIGQISSEVPQNLSASRPQDRQFILSSKKLLLSDSGFYLCAWSDRGHGYTFGSGTRLTVV.

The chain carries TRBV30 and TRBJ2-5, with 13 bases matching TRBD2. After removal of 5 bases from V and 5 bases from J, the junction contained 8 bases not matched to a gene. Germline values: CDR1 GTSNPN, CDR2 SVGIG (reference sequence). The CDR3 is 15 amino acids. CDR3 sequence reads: CAWGNGLAGVETQYF. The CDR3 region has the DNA TGTGCCTGGGGGAACGGACTAGCGGGGGTGGAGACCCAGTACTTC. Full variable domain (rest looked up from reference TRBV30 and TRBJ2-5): SQTIHQWPATLVQPVGSPLSLECTVEGTSNPNLYWYRQAAGRGLQLLFYSVGIGQISSEVPQNLSASRPQDRQFILSSKKLLLSDSGFYLCAWGNGLAGVETQYFGPGTRLLVL.

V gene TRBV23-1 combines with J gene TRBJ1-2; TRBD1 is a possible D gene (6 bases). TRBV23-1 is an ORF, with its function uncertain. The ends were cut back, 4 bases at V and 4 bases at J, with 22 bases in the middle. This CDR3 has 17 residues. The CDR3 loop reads CASSRDKESSMGYGYTF. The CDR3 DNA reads TGCGCCAGCAGTCGGGACAAGGAAAGCTCAATGGGCTATGGCTACACCTTC.

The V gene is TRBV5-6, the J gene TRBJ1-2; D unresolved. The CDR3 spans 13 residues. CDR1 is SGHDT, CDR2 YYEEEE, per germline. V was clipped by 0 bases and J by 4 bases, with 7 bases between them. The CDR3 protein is CASSLVSVYGYTF. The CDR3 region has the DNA TGTGCCAGCAGCTTGGTGTCGGTCTATGGCTACACCTTC. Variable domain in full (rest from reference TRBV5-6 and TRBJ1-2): DAGVTQSPTHLIKTRGQQVTLRCSPKSGHDTVSWYQQALGQGPQFIFQYYEEEERQRGNFPDRFSGHQFPNYSSELNVNALLLGDSALYLCASSLVSVYGYTFGSGTRLTVV.

The CDR3 bases are TGTGCCAGCAGCCTAGGACTAGCTGGGGAGCAGTACTTC. Amino acid sequence: CASSLGLAGEQYF. The chain has TRBV9 and TRBJ2-7, with 8 bases identical to TRBD2. Trimming at V came to 4 bases and at J to 7 bases, leaving 7 bases not matched to a gene. Germline lookup yields CDR1 SGDLS and CDR2 YYNGEE. The length of the CDR3 is 13 residues.

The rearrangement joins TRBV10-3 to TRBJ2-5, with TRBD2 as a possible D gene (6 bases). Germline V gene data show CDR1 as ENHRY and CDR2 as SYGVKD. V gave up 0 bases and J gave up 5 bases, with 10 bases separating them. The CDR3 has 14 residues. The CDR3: CAISESGGVETQYF. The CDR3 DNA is TGTGCCATCAGTGAGTCCGGGGGAGTTGAGACCCAGTACTTC.

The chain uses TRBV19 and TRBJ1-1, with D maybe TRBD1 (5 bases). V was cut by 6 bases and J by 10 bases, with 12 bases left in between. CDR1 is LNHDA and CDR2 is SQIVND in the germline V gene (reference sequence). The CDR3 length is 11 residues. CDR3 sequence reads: CASRKGIGAFF. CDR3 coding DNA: TGTGCCAGTAGGAAGGGGATCGGAGCTTTCTTT.

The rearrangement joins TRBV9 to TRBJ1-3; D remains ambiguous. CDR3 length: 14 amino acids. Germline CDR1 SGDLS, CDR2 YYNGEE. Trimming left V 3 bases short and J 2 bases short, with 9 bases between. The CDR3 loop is CASSAPGTGNTIYF. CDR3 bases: TGTGCCAGCAGCGCCCCGGGGACTGGAAACACCATATATTTT.

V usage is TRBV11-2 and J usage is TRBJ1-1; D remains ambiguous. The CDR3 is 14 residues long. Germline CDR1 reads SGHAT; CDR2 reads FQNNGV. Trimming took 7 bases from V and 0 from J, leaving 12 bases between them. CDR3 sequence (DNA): TGTGCCAGCAACGCGGGGTTGATGAACACTGAAGCTTTCTTT. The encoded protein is CASNAGLMNTEAFF.

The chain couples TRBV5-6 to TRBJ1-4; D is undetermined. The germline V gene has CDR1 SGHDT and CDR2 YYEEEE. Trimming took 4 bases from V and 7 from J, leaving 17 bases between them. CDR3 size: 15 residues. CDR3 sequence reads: CASSLSRSDGEKLFF. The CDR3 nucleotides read TGTGCCAGCAGCCTGTCCCGGAGTGACGGTGAAAAACTGTTTTTT.

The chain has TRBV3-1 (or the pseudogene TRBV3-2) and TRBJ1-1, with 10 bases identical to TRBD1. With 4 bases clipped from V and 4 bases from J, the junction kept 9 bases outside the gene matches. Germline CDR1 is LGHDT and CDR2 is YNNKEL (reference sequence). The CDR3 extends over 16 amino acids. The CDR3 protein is CASSRGQGLRGTEAFF. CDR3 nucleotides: TGTGCCAGCAGCCGGGGACAGGGGCTGCGGGGCACTGAAGCTTTCTTT.

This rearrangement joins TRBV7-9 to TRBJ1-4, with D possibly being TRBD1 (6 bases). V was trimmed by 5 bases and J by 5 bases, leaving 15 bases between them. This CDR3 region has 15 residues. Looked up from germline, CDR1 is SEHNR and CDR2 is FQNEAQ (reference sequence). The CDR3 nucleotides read TGTGCCAGCAGCGGGGGACATAGCCCGAATGAAAAACTGTTTTTT. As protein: CASSGGHSPNEKLFF. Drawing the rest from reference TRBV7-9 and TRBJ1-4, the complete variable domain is DTGVSQNPRHKITKRGQNVTFRCDPISEHNRLYWYRQTLGQGPEFLTYFQNEAQLEKSRLLSDRFSAERPKGSFSTLEIQRTEQGDSAMYLCASSGGHSPNEKLFFGSGTQLSVL.

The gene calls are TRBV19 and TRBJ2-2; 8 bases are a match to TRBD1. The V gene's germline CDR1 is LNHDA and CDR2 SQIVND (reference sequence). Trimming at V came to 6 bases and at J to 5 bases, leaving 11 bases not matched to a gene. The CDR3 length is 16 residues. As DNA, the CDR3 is TGTGCCAGTAGAGACACAGGGGGAGTTTTTACCGGGGAGCTGTTTTTT. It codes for CASRDTGGVFTGELFF.

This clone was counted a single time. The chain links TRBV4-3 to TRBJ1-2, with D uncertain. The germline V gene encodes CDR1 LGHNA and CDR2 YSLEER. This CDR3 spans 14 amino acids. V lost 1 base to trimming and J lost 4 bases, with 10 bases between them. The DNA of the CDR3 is TGCGCCAGCAGCCAAGCTCGTGGCTCCTATGGCTACACCTTC. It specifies CASSQARGSYGYTF.

CDR3 sequence reads: CASSTGTGLGYTF. Written as DNA, the CDR3 is TGTGCCAGCAGCACCGGGACAGGGCTTGGCTACACCTTC. V is TRBV5-6 and J is TRBJ1-2; 9 nucleotides align to TRBD1. The CDR3 covers 13 residues. Trimming cost V 4 bases and J 7 bases; bases outside gene matches: 5. Germline CDR1 and CDR2: SGHDT and YYEEEE.

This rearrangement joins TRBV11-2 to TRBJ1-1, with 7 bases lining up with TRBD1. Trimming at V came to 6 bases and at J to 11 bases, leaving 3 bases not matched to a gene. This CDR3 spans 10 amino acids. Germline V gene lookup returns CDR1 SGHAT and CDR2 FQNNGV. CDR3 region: CASRQGKAFF. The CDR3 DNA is TGTGCCAGCAGACAGGGGAAGGCTTTCTTT.

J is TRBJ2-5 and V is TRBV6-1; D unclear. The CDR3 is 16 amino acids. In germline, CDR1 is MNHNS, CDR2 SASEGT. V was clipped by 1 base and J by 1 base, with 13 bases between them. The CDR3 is CASSEVRWNSQETQYF. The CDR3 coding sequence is TGTGCCAGCAGTGAAGTTAGGTGGAACAGCCAAGAGACCCAGTACTTC.

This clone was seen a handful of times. CDR3 protein: CSFILAGIDNEQFF. DNA of the CDR3: TGCAGCTTTATACTAGCGGGAATCGACAATGAGCAGTTCTTC. The chain joins TRBV29-1 to TRBJ2-1; 10 nucleotides agree with TRBD2. The CDR3 contains 14 residues. The V segment lost 8 bases and the J segment 5 bases; nucleotides outside the gene matches: 9. Germline V gene data show CDR1 as SQVTM and CDR2 as ANQGSEA.

The CDR3 coding sequence is TGCAGTGCTAGAACTAGGGATGAGCAGTTCTTC. It codes for CSARTRDEQFF. This sequence joins TRBV20-1 and TRBJ2-1, with D perhaps matching TRBD2 (5 bases). V dropped 2 bases and J dropped 8 bases, with 7 bases sitting between them. Germline CDR1 is DFQATT and CDR2 is SNEGSKA (reference sequence). The CDR3 is 11 amino acids.

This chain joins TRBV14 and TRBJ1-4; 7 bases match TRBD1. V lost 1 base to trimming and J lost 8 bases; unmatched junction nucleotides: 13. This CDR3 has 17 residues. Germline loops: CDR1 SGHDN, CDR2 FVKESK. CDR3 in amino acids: CASSQGRVTGLGEKLFF. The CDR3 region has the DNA TGTGCCAGCAGCCAAGGACGTGTGACAGGGTTAGGCGAAAAACTGTTTTTT.

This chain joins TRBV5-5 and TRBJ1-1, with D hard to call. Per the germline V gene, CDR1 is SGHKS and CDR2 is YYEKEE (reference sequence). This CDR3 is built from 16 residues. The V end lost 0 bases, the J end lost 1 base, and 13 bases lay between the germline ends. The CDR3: CASSLDVVRGNTEAFF. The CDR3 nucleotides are TGTGCCAGCAGCTTGGATGTAGTACGGGGGAACACTGAAGCTTTCTTT.

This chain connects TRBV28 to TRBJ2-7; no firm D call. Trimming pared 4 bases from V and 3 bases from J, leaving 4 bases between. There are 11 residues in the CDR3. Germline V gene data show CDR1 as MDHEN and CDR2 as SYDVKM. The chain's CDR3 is CASSYSYEQYF. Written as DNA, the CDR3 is TGTGCCAGCAGTTACAGCTACGAGCAGTACTTC.

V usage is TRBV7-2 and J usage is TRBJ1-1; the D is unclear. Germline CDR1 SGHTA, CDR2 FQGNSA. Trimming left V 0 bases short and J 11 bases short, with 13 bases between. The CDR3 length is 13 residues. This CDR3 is CASSLAWANGAFF. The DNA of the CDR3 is TGTGCCAGCAGCTTAGCCTGGGCCAATGGGGCTTTCTTT.

The DNA of the CDR3 is TGTGCCAGCAGCTGGGGGACAGGGGCCTCCTACGAGCAGTACTTC. It translates to CASSWGTGASYEQYF. The genes are TRBV7-2 and TRBJ2-7; 10 bases are shared with TRBD1. The CDR3 is 15 amino acids. The ends lost 4 bases at V and 0 bases at J; junction bases unmatched: 3. Germline V gene lookup returns CDR1 SGHTA and CDR2 FQGNSA.

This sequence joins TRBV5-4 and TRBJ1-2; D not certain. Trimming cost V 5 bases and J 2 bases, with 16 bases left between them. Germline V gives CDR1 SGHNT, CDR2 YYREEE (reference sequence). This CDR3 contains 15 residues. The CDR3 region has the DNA TGTGCCAGCAGTTCTGGAGGAATCGTGAACTATGGCTACACCTTC. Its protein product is CASSSGGIVNYGYTF. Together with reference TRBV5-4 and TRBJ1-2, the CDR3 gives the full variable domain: ETGVTQSPTHLIKTRGQQVTLRCSSQSGHNTVSWYQQALGQGPQFIFQYYREEENGRGNFPPRFSGLQFPNYSSELNVNALELDDSALYLCASSSGGIVNYGYTFGSGTRLTVV.

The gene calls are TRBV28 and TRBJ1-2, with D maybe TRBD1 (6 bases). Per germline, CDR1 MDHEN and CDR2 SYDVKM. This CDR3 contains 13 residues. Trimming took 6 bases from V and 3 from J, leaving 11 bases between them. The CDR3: CASSRQVHYGYTF. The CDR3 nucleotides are TGTGCCAGCAGCCGACAGGTACACTATGGCTACACCTTC.

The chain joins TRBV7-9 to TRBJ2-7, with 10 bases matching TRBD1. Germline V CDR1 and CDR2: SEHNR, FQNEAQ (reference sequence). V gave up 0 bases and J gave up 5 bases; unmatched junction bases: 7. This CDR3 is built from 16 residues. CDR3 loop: CASSLAFGTGDHEQYF. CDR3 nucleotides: TGTGCCAGCAGCTTAGCTTTCGGGACAGGGGACCACGAGCAGTACTTC.

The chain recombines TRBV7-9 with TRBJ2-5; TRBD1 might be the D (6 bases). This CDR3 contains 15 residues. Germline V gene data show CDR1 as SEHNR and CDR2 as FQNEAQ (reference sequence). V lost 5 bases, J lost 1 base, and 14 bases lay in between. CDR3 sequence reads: CASSRTEGSQETQYF. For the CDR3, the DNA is TGTGCCAGCAGCCGGACAGAGGGCTCCCAAGAGACCCAGTACTTC. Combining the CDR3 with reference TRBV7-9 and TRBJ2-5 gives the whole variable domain DTGVSQNPRHKITKRGQNVTFRCDPISEHNRLYWYRQTLGQGPEFLTYFQNEAQLEKSRLLSDRFSAERPKGSFSTLEIQRTEQGDSAMYLCASSRTEGSQETQYFGPGTRLLVL.